The 19 T cell receptor beta chains below come from one sample, sequenced in a study of cytomegalovirus exposure and HLA in healthy donors. Produced via immunoSEQ multiplex PCR; TCRdb's table is partial and in-frame only. The table has approximately 140,000 clones, about 88% seen once. Sequencing was carried out using PBMCs. Receptors originate from a man aged 18 to 30 in good health and CMV-seropositive.

The V gene is TRBV9, the J gene TRBJ1-2; D is unresolved. Germline V gene lookup returns CDR1 SGDLS and CDR2 YYNGEE. Trimming left V 2 bases short and J 3 bases short, with 11 bases between. This CDR3 spans 14 amino acids. The CDR3 protein is CASSVLLGDYGYTF. CDR3 sequence (DNA): TGTGCCAGCAGCGTTCTTCTAGGTGACTATGGCTACACCTTC.

The chain employs TRBV5-6 and TRBJ2-5; D might be TRBD1 (5 bases). The CDR3 has 16 amino acids. Germline assignment: CDR1 SGHDT and CDR2 YYEEEE. V lost 4 bases, J lost 2 bases, and 18 bases lay in between. CDR3 DNA sequence: TGTGCCAGCAGCCGACTCCTAGACAGAGATCAAGAGACCCAGTACTTC. Its translation: CASSRLLDRDQETQYF.

The gene calls are TRBV6-1 and TRBJ1-4; D is perhaps TRBD1 (6 bases). Deletions cut 4 bases from V and 6 bases from J, with 9 bases between. Germline CDR1 MNHNS, CDR2 SASEGT. The CDR3 consists of 13 residues. Here the CDR3 reads CASSGGGYEKLFF. The CDR3 bases are TGTGCCAGCAGTGGAGGGGGTTATGAAAAACTGTTTTTT.

The chain combines TRBV9 with TRBJ2-7; D unresolved. CDR3 length equals 16 residues. The germline V and J ends were trimmed by 3 bases and 0 bases, with 16 bases remaining between them. Germline V gene sequence: CDR1 SGDLS, CDR2 YYNGEE. CDR3 residues: CASSAGSTASSYEQYF. In DNA, the CDR3 is TGTGCCAGCAGCGCGGGTTCGACGGCGAGCTCCTACGAGCAGTACTTC.

J is TRBJ2-7 and V is TRBV29-1; possible D gene TRBD1, 5 bases. This CDR3 spans 14 amino acids. Germline V gene lookup returns CDR1 SQVTM and CDR2 ANQGSEA. The CDR3 spells CGAQTASSSYEQYF. CDR3 in DNA: TGCGGGGCCCAAACAGCGTCGAGCTCCTACGAGCAGTACTTC.

The chain employs TRBV9 and TRBJ2-1, with 12 bases lining up with TRBD2. Germline trimming cut 3 bases from V and 6 bases from J; bases unmatched to any gene: 1. Germline CDR1 and CDR2: SGDLS and YYNGEE. The CDR3 sequence is 14 residues long. The CDR3 DNA is TGTGCCAGCAGCGGACTAGCGGGGGTCAATGAGCAGTTCTTC. As protein: CASSGLAGVNEQFF.

The chain links TRBV6-4 to TRBJ2-1, with 16 bases matching TRBD2. The J segment lost 9 bases and the V segment lost 6 bases, leaving 8 bases of the junction unmatched. Germline CDR1 is MRHNA and CDR2 is SNTAGT. The CDR3 is made up of 16 amino acids. The CDR3, as DNA: TGTGCCAGCAGCTCCGGGACTAGCGGGGGGGCCGGTGAGCAGTTCTTC. Protein sequence: CASSSGTSGGAGEQFF.

The chain links TRBV5-5 to TRBJ2-7; maybe TRBD2 (5 bases). Germline V gene data show CDR1 as SGHKS and CDR2 as YYEKEE (reference sequence). CDR3 length: 13 amino acids. Trimming pared 4 bases from V and 5 bases from J, leaving 13 bases between. CDR3 protein: CASSPGVEDEQYF. The CDR3 DNA reads TGTGCCAGCAGCCCCGGAGTGGAGGACGAGCAGTACTTC.

The chain uses TRBV7-3 and TRBJ2-3; possibly TRBD1 for D (6 bases). V gave up 5 bases and J gave up 3 bases, with 9 bases separating them. Looked up from germline, CDR1 is SGHTA and CDR2 is FQGTGA. The CDR3 length is 13 residues. The CDR3 loop reads CASSTGQTDTQYF. In DNA, the CDR3 is TGTGCCAGCAGCACCGGACAGACAGATACGCAGTATTTT.

As regards this clone: In the same sample, other DNA sequences code for this CDR3. This chain connects TRBV7-9 to TRBJ1-4; no definite D call. Trimming removed 3 bases from V and 0 bases from J, with 5 bases in between. The germline V gene encodes CDR1 SEHNR and CDR2 FQNEAQ (reference sequence). The CDR3 runs to 14 residues. CDR3 nucleotides: TGTGCCAGCAGCTTCGGAGCAACTAATGAAAAACTGTTTTTT. Translated, it gives CASSFGATNEKLFF.

The rearrangement joins TRBV6-1 to TRBJ2-2, with D tentatively TRBD1 (5 bases). The CDR3 runs to 16 residues. Deletions cut 1 base from V and 3 bases from J, with 12 bases between. Germline V gene lookup returns CDR1 MNHNS and CDR2 SASEGT. The CDR3 DNA reads as TGTGCCAGCAGTGAAGTTGTGGGGCAGTACACCGGGGAGCTGTTTTTT. Encoded protein: CASSEVVGQYTGELFF.

In this sample, this clone turned up a few times. The CDR3 nucleotides read TGTGCCAGCAGTGATGGGAAGGCAGGGCCGTTTAACTATGGCTACACCTTC. Translation gives CASSDGKAGPFNYGYTF. V and J are TRBV6-1 and TRBJ1-2, with D possibly being TRBD1 (5 bases). This CDR3 region has 17 residues. The V gene lost 3 bases and the J gene lost 1 base, with 18 bases spanning the gap. From germline, CDR1 is MNHNS and CDR2 SASEGT.

This CDR3 reads CASSSLPARGGYTF. CDR3 coding DNA: TGTGCCAGCAGCTCCCTCCCCGCGCGGGGTGGCTACACCTTC. The chain is built from TRBV7-9 and TRBJ1-2; D remains unclear. CDR3 length: 14 amino acids. The germline V gene has CDR1 SEHNR and CDR2 FQNEAQ (reference sequence). V lost 4 bases and J 7 bases, leaving 16 bases between the germline ends.

CDR3 sequence (DNA): TGTGCCAGCAGCCAGCAATCAGGTGAAGCTTTCTTT. Its protein product is CASSQQSGEAFF. The chain couples TRBV4-2 to TRBJ1-1; D call uncertain. Per the germline V gene, CDR1 is LGHNA and CDR2 is YNFKEQ. V was shortened by 3 bases and J by 7 bases, with 9 bases between the two germline ends. The CDR3 is 12 amino acids.

J is TRBJ1-2 and V is TRBV6-4, with D tentatively TRBD1 (6 bases). Per germline, CDR1 MRHNA and CDR2 SNTAGT. Trimming took 2 bases from V and 9 from J, leaving 13 bases between them. This CDR3 has 13 amino acids. DNA for the CDR3: TGTGCCAGCAGTGACGGGGGCCGAGTAAGCTACACCTTC. As protein: CASSDGGRVSYTF.

This clone was seen a single time. The chain joins TRBV30 to TRBJ2-1, with TRBD2 matching 8 bases. The CDR3 covers 15 residues. Per the germline V gene, CDR1 is GTSNPN and CDR2 is SVGIG (reference sequence). The J segment lost 3 bases and the V segment lost 8 bases, leaving 12 bases of the junction unmatched. The CDR3 region has the DNA TGTGCCGGAACTCCTACTAGCGGAGTCTACAATGAGCAGTTCTTC. It is translated as CAGTPTSGVYNEQFF.

The J gene is TRBJ2-7, the V gene TRBV11-2; possibly TRBD1 for D (5 bases). Trimming shortened V by 6 bases and J by 6 bases, and 18 bases separated the two germline ends. CDR1 and CDR2 from the germline V gene are SGHAT and FQNNGV. The CDR3 consists of 14 residues. CDR3 in DNA: TGTGCCAGCAGACCCCTCGGCAGGGTAAGCGAGCAGTACTTC. This encodes CASRPLGRVSEQYF.

This clone was recorded once. Other DNA sequences within the sample encode an identical CDR3. The genes are TRBV5-1 and TRBJ2-5; D call uncertain. Trimming pared 0 bases from V and 5 bases from J, leaving 8 bases between. Germline CDR1 SGHRS, CDR2 YFSETQ. CDR3 length: 13 residues. The CDR3: CASSLDRWETQYF. The CDR3 DNA reads as TGCGCCAGCAGCTTGGACAGATGGGAGACCCAGTACTTC.

The chain is built from TRBV6-1 and TRBJ2-2; 8 positions agree with TRBD1. CDR1 is MNHNS and CDR2 is SASEGT in the germline V gene. This CDR3 spans 13 amino acids. The V and J ends lost 8 bases and 9 bases, in that order; junction bases with no gene match: 8. The CDR3 DNA reads TGTGCCAGCGGTGCAGGGGGCTTGAGGGAGCTGTTTTTT. Translating it yields CASGAGGLRELFF.